What follows is one TCR beta chain and its context. This entry belongs to a study of blood T cell repertoires in COVID-19. Across the whole study: Samples representing acute and convalescent COVID-19 were sourced from the United States, Italy and Spain. In each case, the material was cDNA or gDNA derived from T cells, B-cell-depleted T cells, or PBMCs.

Germline V gene data show CDR1 as SEHNR and CDR2 as FQNEAQ (reference sequence). The ends were cut back, 0 bases at V and 2 bases at J, with 10 bases in the middle. The CDR3 consists of 15 residues. In the authors' workflow: Amplification of reference gene primers was used by the study to estimate nucleated cell counts. Profiling relied on immunoSEQ multiplex PCR, and the TCRdb table lists in-frame clones only, not all of them. D and trimming come from the DNA, and the V and J calls and clone size come from that table. This table holds some 49,000 clones, 75% to 85% found once. The specimen sequenced was peripheral blood. The genes are TRBV7-9 and TRBJ1-1; D unclear. The receptor's source is a woman aged 60-75 years with acute or convalescent COVID-19. CDR3 residues: CASSLAYRINTEAFF. As DNA, the CDR3 is TGTGCCAGCAGCTTAGCCTACAGAATTAACACTGAAGCTTTCTTT.